This T cell receptor (beta chain) came from a study of blood T cell repertoires in COVID-19. The protocol was immunoSEQ multiplex PCR, while the TCRdb copy is restricted to in-frame clones and leaves out a portion. The repertoire holds some 210,000 clones, around nine tenths seen once, with roughly 5.6% in the top ten. Between the trimmed V and J ends, which lost 0 bases and 3 bases, there was a span of 6 bases. CDR1 and CDR2 from the germline V gene are SGHRS and YFSETQ. This CDR3 is built from 13 residues. The TCR sequence derives from a woman aged 40 to 55 who had recovered from COVID-19. The chain uses TRBV5-1 and TRBJ1-1, with D unclear. The sequencing sample was made of peripheral blood. CDR3 nucleotides: TGCGCCAGCAGCTTGGGAGTAGACACTGAAGCTTTCTTT. This gives the protein CASSLGVDTEAFF.